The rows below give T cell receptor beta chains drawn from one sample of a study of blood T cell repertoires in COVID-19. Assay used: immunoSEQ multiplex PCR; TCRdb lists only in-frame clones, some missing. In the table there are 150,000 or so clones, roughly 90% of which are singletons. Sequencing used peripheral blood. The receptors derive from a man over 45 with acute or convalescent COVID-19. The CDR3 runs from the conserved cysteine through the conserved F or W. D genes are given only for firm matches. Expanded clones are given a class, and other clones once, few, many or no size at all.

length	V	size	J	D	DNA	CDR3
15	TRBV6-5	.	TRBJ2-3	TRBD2	TGTGCCAGCAGTTTACTAGCGGGAGGGCCAGATACGCAGTATTTT	CASSLLAGGPDTQYF
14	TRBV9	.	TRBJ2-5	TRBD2	TGTGCCAGCAGCCCGGGGACTAGTAGGGAGACCCAGTACTTC	CASSPGTSRETQYF
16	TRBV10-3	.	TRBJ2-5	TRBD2	TGTGCCATCAGTCGAACGGGACTAGCGGTCCAAGAGACCCAGTACTTC	CAISRTGLAVQETQYF
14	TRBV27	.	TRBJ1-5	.	TGTGCCAGCAAGAGAGGAGGTAGCAATCAGCCCCAGCATTTT	CASKRGGSNQPQHF
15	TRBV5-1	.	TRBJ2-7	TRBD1	TGCGCCAGCAGCTCAGGACAGGGGAACTCCTACGAGCAGTACTTC	CASSSGQGNSYEQYF
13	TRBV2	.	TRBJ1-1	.	TGTGCCAACCCGGGACAATGGAACACTGAAGCTTTCTTT	CANPGQWNTEAFF
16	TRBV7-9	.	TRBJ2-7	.	TGTGCCAGCAGCTCCCCCCCGCGGTTGCGCGTGGACGAGCAGTACTTC	CASSSPPRLRVDEQYF
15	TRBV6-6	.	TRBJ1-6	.	TGTGCCAGCAGTTACCTTAGCTCCTATAATTCACCCCTCCACTTT	CASSYLSSYNSPLHF
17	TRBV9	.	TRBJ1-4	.	TGTGCCAGCAGCGGGAAGCAGGACTTCAGATATGGTGAAAAACTGTTTTTT	CASSGKQDFRYGEKLFF
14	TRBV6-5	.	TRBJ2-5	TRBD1	TGTGCCAGCAGTACCGGGACAGTGGGGAAGACCCAGTACTTC	CASSTGTVGKTQYF
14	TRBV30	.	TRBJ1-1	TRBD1	TGTGCCTGGGACAGGGGGCAATTGAACACTGAAGCTTTCTTT	CAWDRGQLNTEAFF
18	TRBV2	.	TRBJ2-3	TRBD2	TGTGCCAGCATCCCCCGGACTAGCGGGAGGGCTGTCCCAGATACGCAGTATTTT	CASIPRTSGRAVPDTQYF
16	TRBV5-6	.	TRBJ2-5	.	TGTGCCAGCAGATCAGAAACTAGCATGCCCAGGGAGACCCAGTACTTC	CASRSETSMPRETQYF
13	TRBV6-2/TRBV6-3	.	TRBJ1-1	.	TGTGCCAGCAGTTACTCGGGGCACACTGAAGCTTTCTTT	CASSYSGHTEAFF
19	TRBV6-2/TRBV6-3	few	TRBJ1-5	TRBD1	TGTGCCAGCAGCGTACCCGGGACAGGGGGTATTTTGGGCAATCAGCCCCAGCATTTT	CASSVPGTGGILGNQPQHF
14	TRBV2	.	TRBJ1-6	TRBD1	TGTGCCAGCAGTGTGGACAGGGCCTATTCACCCCTCCACTTT	CASSVDRAYSPLHF
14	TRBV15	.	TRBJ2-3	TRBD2	TGTGCCACCAGCGGAGCGGGAGGCCCCCTCACGCAGTATTTT	CATSGAGGPLTQYF